This is a list of T cell receptor beta chains from one sample in a study of T cell responses to AZD1222 COVID-19 vaccine. Produced via immunoSEQ multiplex PCR; TCRdb's table is partial and in-frame only. The table shows about 120,000 clones, with roughly 84% occurring only once. This sample comprised peripheral blood, obtained on day 0 of AZD1222 vaccination. These receptors were collected from an adult in good health. The CDR3 runs from the conserved cysteine through the conserved F or W. The D gene is left open where the match is weak. The size of a clone is reported for some rows only, either as once, few or many, or as a class for expanded clones.

D: TRBD1; J: TRBJ1-5; V: TRBV27; size: many; DNA: TGTGCCAGCAGTTGGGACAGGGGGCAGCCCCAGCATTTT; CDR3: CASSWDRGQPQHF
D: TRBD1; J: TRBJ1-2; V: TRBV3-1/TRBV3-2; size: -; DNA: TGTGCCAGCAGCCCGGGACAGGGGGCAAGAGGCTACACCTTC; CDR3: CASSPGQGARGYTF
D: TRBD2; J: TRBJ2-7; V: TRBV18; size: -; DNA: TGTGCCAGCGGACTAGCCAACCCCAACCTCGCCGAGCAGTACTTC; CDR3: CASGLANPNLAEQYF
D: -; J: TRBJ1-6; V: TRBV5-1; size: few; DNA: TGCGCCAGCGGAGTCGGGGATTTTAATTCACCCCTCCACTTT; CDR3: CASGVGDFNSPLHF
D: -; J: TRBJ1-1; V: TRBV11-2; size: -; DNA: TGTGCCAGCCCTTCTTCGACTGAAGCTTTCTTT; CDR3: CASPSSTEAFF
D: -; J: TRBJ1-2; V: TRBV29-1; size: -; DNA: TGCAGCGTTGGGCCGGCAGGTCGTGCCAGTTATGGCTACACCTTC; CDR3: CSVGPAGRASYGYTF
D: TRBD1; J: TRBJ1-6; V: TRBV5-1; size: -; DNA: TGCGCCAGCAGCTTGGTTCCAGGGGGATCACCCCTCCACTTT; CDR3: CASSLVPGGSPLHF
D: -; J: TRBJ1-5; V: TRBV28; size: -; DNA: TGTGCCAGCAGTCTAGAAGACAATTTGCCCCAGCATTTT; CDR3: CASSLEDNLPQHF
D: -; J: TRBJ1-1; V: TRBV4-1; size: -; DNA: TGCGCCAGCAGCCAAGAAGGTCGGCGGAACACTGAAGCTTTCTTT; CDR3: CASSQEGRRNTEAFF
D: TRBD1; J: TRBJ1-1; V: TRBV5-6; size: -; DNA: TGTGCCAGCAGCTGGACAGGGCACACTGAAGCTTTCTTT; CDR3: CASSWTGHTEAFF
D: -; J: TRBJ1-5; V: TRBV28; size: -; DNA: TGTGCCAGCACCCTCTCGGCGGGTAGCAATCAGCCCCAGCATTTT; CDR3: CASTLSAGSNQPQHF
D: TRBD1; J: TRBJ1-1; V: TRBV19; size: few; DNA: TGTGCCAGTAGGACAGGGCCTGGGAACACTGAAGCTTTCTTT; CDR3: CASRTGPGNTEAFF
D: -; J: TRBJ2-2; V: TRBV19; size: -; DNA: TGTGCCAGTAGTATCAATAGGTCAGGGAAGGCCGGGGAGCTGTTTTTT; CDR3: CASSINRSGKAGELFF
D: TRBD1; J: TRBJ2-5; V: TRBV7-2; size: -; DNA: TGTGCCAGCAGCTCCCAAGGGACAGACCAAGAGACCCAGTACTTC; CDR3: CASSSQGTDQETQYF
D: -; J: TRBJ1-2; V: TRBV6-5; size: few; DNA: TGTGCCAGCACGGGGATGGATTTCGGCTACACCTTC; CDR3: CASTGMDFGYTF
D: -; J: TRBJ1-1; V: TRBV20-1; size: few; DNA: TGCAAGGCGAGGTTGAACACTGAAGCTTTCTTT; CDR3: CKARLNTEAFF
D: -; J: TRBJ2-1; V: TRBV2; size: few; DNA: TGTGCCAGCTCAATTAGGAATGAGCAGTTCTTC; CDR3: CASSIRNEQFF
D: -; J: TRBJ1-5; V: TRBV5-6; size: -; DNA: TGTGCCAGCAGCTTGGCGGGCAGTCAGCCCCAGCATTTT; CDR3: CASSLAGSQPQHF
D: -; J: TRBJ2-5; V: TRBV5-1; size: once; DNA: TGCGCCAGCAGCCCCACCGGGACCGGGGAGGCGACCCAGTACTTC; CDR3: CASSPTGTGEATQYF
D: -; J: TRBJ1-5; V: TRBV7-9; size: -; DNA: TGTGCCAGCAGCTACTTCCCTAATAGCAATCAGCCCCAGCATTTT; CDR3: CASSYFPNSNQPQHF
D: TRBD2; J: TRBJ2-3; V: TRBV6-4; size: -; DNA: TGTGCCAGCAGCAGACTAGCGGGGGGGGATACGCAGTATTTT; CDR3: CASSRLAGGDTQYF
D: -; J: TRBJ1-4; V: TRBV14; size: once; DNA: TGTGCCAGCAGCCATGGTGAAAAACTGTTTTTT; CDR3: CASSHGEKLFF
D: TRBD1; J: TRBJ1-2; V: TRBV7-8; size: -; DNA: TGTGCCAGCAGCATGGACAGGGTGAGCTATGGCTACACCTTC; CDR3: CASSMDRVSYGYTF
D: TRBD1; J: TRBJ1-6; V: TRBV19; size: -; DNA: TGTGCCAGTAGGGGGTCCCGGACAGGCCCTAGCTCCTATAATTCACCCCTCCACTTT; CDR3: CASRGSRTGPSSYNSPLHF
D: TRBD1; J: TRBJ2-1; V: TRBV15; size: once; DNA: TGTGCCACCAGCAGAGCCCGACAGGGTCCGTACAATGAGCAGTTCTTC; CDR3: CATSRARQGPYNEQFF
D: -; J: TRBJ1-6; V: TRBV7-9; size: -; DNA: TGTGCCAGCAGTCACACAGGGACGGATTCACCCCTCCACTTT; CDR3: CASSHTGTDSPLHF
D: -; J: TRBJ2-7; V: TRBV28; size: -; DNA: TGTGCCAGCAGTCGGGGCGGCAGCTCCTACGAGCAGTACTTC; CDR3: CASSRGGSSYEQYF
D: TRBD2; J: TRBJ2-2; V: TRBV6-5; size: -; DNA: TGTGCCAGCAGTTACTGGGGGGGACCGAACACCGGGGAGCTGTTTTTT; CDR3: CASSYWGGPNTGELFF
D: TRBD2; J: TRBJ2-5; V: TRBV15; size: -; DNA: TGTGCCACCAGCAGAGGAGCGGGGAGGGACCAAGAGACCCAGTACTTC; CDR3: CATSRGAGRDQETQYF
D: TRBD1; J: TRBJ1-1; V: TRBV14; size: -; DNA: TGTGCCAGCAGCCGCAGGACAGGGATGAACACTGAAGCTTTCTTT; CDR3: CASSRRTGMNTEAFF
D: -; J: TRBJ1-2; V: TRBV30; size: -; DNA: TGTGCCTGGAGGGTCAGGTTAGACTATGGCTACACCTTC; CDR3: CAWRVRLDYGYTF
D: TRBD1; J: TRBJ2-1; V: TRBV7-2; size: -; DNA: TGTGCCAGCAGACAGACAGGGTCATCCTACAATGAGCAGTTCTTC; CDR3: CASRQTGSSYNEQFF
D: -; J: TRBJ2-7; V: TRBV28; size: -; DNA: TGTGCCAGCAGTTTGGGGGGCGGGACACCGTACGAGCAGTACTTC; CDR3: CASSLGGGTPYEQYF
D: TRBD1; J: TRBJ2-3; V: TRBV9; size: -; DNA: TGTGCCAGCCGCGAGGGACAGGTGAGCACAGATACGCAGTATTTT; CDR3: CASREGQVSTDTQYF
D: -; J: TRBJ2-7; V: TRBV18; size: -; DNA: TGTGCCAGCTCGGGCTTACACTACGAGCAGTACTTC; CDR3: CASSGLHYEQYF
D: TRBD1; J: TRBJ2-4; V: TRBV19; size: once; DNA: TGTGCCAGTAGTAACGACAGGGGAGGCGTTCAGTACTTC; CDR3: CASSNDRGGVQYF
D: TRBD2; J: TRBJ2-2; V: TRBV2; size: once; DNA: TGTGCCAGCAGTAGCGGGGACACCGGGGAGCTGTTTTTT; CDR3: CASSSGDTGELFF
D: -; J: TRBJ2-1; V: TRBV15; size: once; DNA: TGTGCCACCAGCAGAGAGGGGGCGGTGAATGAGCAGTTCTTC; CDR3: CATSREGAVNEQFF
D: TRBD1; J: TRBJ1-5; V: TRBV7-9; size: -; DNA: TGTGCCAGCAGCTTCGGGTCAGGGGGCACTTATAGCAATCAGCCCCAGCATTTT; CDR3: CASSFGSGGTYSNQPQHF
D: TRBD2; J: TRBJ2-3; V: TRBV6-2/TRBV6-3; size: -; DNA: TGTGCCAGCAGTCTAGCGGGTGAAACAGATACGCAGTATTTT; CDR3: CASSLAGETDTQYF
D: -; J: TRBJ1-2; V: TRBV19; size: -; DNA: TGTGCCAGTAGTATGCAGGGGAATAACTATGGCTACACCTTC; CDR3: CASSMQGNNYGYTF
D: TRBD2; J: TRBJ2-7; V: TRBV15; size: -; DNA: TGTGCCACCAGCAGAGGGATGGGAGGGGACGAGCAGTACTTC; CDR3: CATSRGMGGDEQYF
D: -; J: TRBJ1-1; V: TRBV12-3/TRBV12-4; size: -; DNA: TGTGCCAGCAGTGGGCACAGTGAAGCTTTCTTT; CDR3: CASSGHSEAFF
D: -; J: TRBJ2-7; V: TRBV7-2; size: -; DNA: TGTGCCAGCAGCTTAGGGGGGAGCGAGCAGTACTTC; CDR3: CASSLGGSEQYF
D: -; J: TRBJ2-7; V: TRBV9; size: -; DNA: TGTGCCAGCAGCGGCAACTCCTACGAGCAGTACTTC; CDR3: CASSGNSYEQYF
D: -; J: TRBJ2-5; V: TRBV3-1/TRBV3-2; size: -; DNA: TGTGCCAGCAGCCCCACCGACGGGAGAATAGGGGAGACCCAGTACTTC; CDR3: CASSPTDGRIGETQYF
D: -; J: TRBJ1-6; V: TRBV30; size: -; DNA: TGTGCCTGGAGTGTGGACAGTAATTCACCCCTCCACTTT; CDR3: CAWSVDSNSPLHF
D: -; J: TRBJ1-1; V: TRBV5-8; size: -; DNA: TGTGCCAGCAGCTTATCCATGAACACTGAAGCTTTCTTT; CDR3: CASSLSMNTEAFF
D: -; J: TRBJ1-5; V: TRBV28; size: -; DNA: TGTGCCAGCAGTTTCCCGGGGGATCAGCCCCAGCATTTT; CDR3: CASSFPGDQPQHF
D: -; J: TRBJ2-3; V: TRBV4-2; size: -; DNA: TGTGCCAGCAGCCAAGGGACTGGGGGGGCAAGGACAGATACGCAGTATTTT; CDR3: CASSQGTGGARTDTQYF
D: -; J: TRBJ2-7; V: TRBV19; size: -; DNA: TGTGCCAGTAGCCTCAGGTGGTCCTACGAGCAGTACTTC; CDR3: CASSLRWSYEQYF
D: TRBD1; J: TRBJ2-7; V: TRBV6-6; size: once; DNA: TGTGCCAGCAGTTACTCGGGACAGGGGGCCTACGAGCAGTACTTC; CDR3: CASSYSGQGAYEQYF
D: -; J: TRBJ1-2; V: TRBV11-3; size: -; DNA: TGTGCCAGCAGTCCAGGACGGAACTTGGGCTACACCTTC; CDR3: CASSPGRNLGYTF
D: -; J: TRBJ2-2; V: TRBV11-2; size: -; DNA: TGTGCCAGCAGCCAACGGGCCAGCCCGGGTACCGGGGAGCTGTTTTTT; CDR3: CASSQRASPGTGELFF
D: TRBD1; J: TRBJ1-2; V: TRBV5-1; size: -; DNA: TGCGCCAGCAGCGTACAAGGCCGGAGGGACAGCGGTGGCTACACCTTC; CDR3: CASSVQGRRDSGGYTF
D: -; J: TRBJ1-2; V: TRBV14; size: -; DNA: TGTGCCAGCAGCCACGGGGGCTCCTACTATGGCTACACCTTC; CDR3: CASSHGGSYYGYTF
D: TRBD1; J: TRBJ2-7; V: TRBV24-1; size: -; DNA: TGTGCCACCAGTGATTTATGCCGGACAGGGTGTCGCGAGCAGTACTTC; CDR3: CATSDLCRTGCREQYF